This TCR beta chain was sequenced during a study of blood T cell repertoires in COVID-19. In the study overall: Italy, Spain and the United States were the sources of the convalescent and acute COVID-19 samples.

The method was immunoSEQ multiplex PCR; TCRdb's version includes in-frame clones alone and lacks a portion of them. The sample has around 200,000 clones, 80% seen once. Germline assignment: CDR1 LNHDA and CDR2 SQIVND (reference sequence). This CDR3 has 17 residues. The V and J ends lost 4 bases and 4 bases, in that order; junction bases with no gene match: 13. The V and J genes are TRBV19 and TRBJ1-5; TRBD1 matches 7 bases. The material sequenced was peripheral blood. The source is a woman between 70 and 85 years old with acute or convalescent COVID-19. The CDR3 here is CASSTRAGQNRNQPQHF. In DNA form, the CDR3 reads TGTGCCAGTAGTACCCGGGCGGGACAGAATAGAAATCAGCCCCAGCATTTT.